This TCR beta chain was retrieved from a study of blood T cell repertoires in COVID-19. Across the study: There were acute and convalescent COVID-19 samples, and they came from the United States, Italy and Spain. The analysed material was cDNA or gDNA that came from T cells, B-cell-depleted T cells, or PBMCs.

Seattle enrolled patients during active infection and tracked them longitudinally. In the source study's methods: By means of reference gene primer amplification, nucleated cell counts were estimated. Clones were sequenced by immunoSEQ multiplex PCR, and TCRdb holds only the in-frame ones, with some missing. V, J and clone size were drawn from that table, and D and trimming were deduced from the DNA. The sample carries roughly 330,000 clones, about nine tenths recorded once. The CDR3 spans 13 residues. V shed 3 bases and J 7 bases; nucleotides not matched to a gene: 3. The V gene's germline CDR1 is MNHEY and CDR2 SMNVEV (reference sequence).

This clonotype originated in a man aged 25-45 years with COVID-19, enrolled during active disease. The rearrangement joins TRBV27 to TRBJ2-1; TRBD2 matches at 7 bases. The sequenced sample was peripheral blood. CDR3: CASSLGGSNEQFF. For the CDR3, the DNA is TGTGCCAGCAGTTTGGGAGGGAGTAATGAGCAGTTCTTC.